Following are 3 T cell receptor beta chains from one sample sequenced in a study of a mutant IDH1 vaccine in newly diagnosed glioma. Sequencing was performed with immunoSEQ multiplex PCR; in TCRdb, only in-frame clones are kept and a portion is missing. Of tens of thousands of clones in the sample, 79% are singletons; the top ten hold roughly 8.2%. Described time point: baseline, week 1 (first vaccination visit). As for treatment: pre-vaccination baseline after standard-of-care therapy. This sample comprised PBMCs, obtained from a glioma patient treated with radiotherapy, temozolomide or both. These receptor sequences come from a man aged 45-60 years with glioma.

This clone was seen a few times. This chain uses TRBV30 with TRBJ1-5; D gene unclear. Germline values: CDR1 GTSNPN, CDR2 SVGIG (reference sequence). Trimming pared 1 base from V and 9 bases from J, leaving 10 bases between. The CDR3 covers 12 residues. This chain's CDR3 is CAWSGIKAPQHF. In DNA, the CDR3 is TGTGCCTGGAGTGGCATAAAGGCGCCCCAGCATTTT.

This clone was observed a handful of times. The chain carries TRBV7-2 and TRBJ2-3, with TRBD2 as a possible D gene (6 bases). This CDR3 spans 16 amino acids. The V end lost 2 bases, the J end lost 0 bases, and 12 bases lay between the germline ends. Germline values: CDR1 SGHTA, CDR2 FQGNSA. CDR3 coding DNA: TGTGCCAGCAGCTTAAGGGCGGGACCTAGCACAGATACGCAGTATTTT. This codes for CASSLRAGPSTDTQYF.

The chain combines TRBV7-9 with TRBJ2-3; 14 bases match TRBD2. The CDR3 is 18 residues long. Germline V lookup: CDR1 SEHNR, CDR2 FQNEAQ (reference sequence). J gave up 0 bases and V 7 bases, and 9 bases lay outside the gene matches. The CDR3 DNA sequence: TGTGCCAGCACCTCGCGACTAGCGGGGGGGATAAGCACAGATACGCAGTATTTT. This gives the protein CASTSRLAGGISTDTQYF.